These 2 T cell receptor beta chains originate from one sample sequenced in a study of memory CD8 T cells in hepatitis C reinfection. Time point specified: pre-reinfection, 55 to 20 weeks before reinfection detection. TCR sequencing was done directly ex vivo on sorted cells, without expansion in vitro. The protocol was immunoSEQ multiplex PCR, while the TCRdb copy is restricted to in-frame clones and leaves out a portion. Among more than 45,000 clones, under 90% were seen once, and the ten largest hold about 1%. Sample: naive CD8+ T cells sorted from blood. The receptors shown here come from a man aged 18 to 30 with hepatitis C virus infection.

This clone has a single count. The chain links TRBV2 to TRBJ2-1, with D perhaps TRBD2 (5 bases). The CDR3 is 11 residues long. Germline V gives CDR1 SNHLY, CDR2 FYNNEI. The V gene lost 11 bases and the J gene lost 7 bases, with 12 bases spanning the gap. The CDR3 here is CACDGGNEQFF. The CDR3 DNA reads TGTGCCTGCGACGGCGGGAATGAGCAGTTCTTC.

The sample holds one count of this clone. The CDR3 loop reads CASSLEQGARTDTQYF. The CDR3 nucleotides are TGTGCCAGCAGCTTGGAGCAGGGGGCGCGCACAGATACGCAGTATTTT. The rearrangement links TRBV5-4 to TRBJ2-3; 8 positions agree with TRBD1. The junction had 4 bases not matched to a gene; V was cut back by 0 bases and J by 1 base. Germline lookup yields CDR1 SGHNT and CDR2 YYREEE (reference sequence). This CDR3 is built from 16 residues.